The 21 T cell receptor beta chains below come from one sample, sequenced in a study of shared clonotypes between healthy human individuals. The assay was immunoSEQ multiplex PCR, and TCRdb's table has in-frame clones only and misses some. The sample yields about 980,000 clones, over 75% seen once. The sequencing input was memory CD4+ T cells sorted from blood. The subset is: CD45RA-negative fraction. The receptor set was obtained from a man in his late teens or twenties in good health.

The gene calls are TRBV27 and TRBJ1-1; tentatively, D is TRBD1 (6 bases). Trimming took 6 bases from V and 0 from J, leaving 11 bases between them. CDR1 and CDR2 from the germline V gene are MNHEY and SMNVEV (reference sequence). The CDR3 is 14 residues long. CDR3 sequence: CASSRGQMNTEAFF. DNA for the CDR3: TGTGCCAGCAGCAGGGGCCAGATGAACACTGAAGCTTTCTTT.

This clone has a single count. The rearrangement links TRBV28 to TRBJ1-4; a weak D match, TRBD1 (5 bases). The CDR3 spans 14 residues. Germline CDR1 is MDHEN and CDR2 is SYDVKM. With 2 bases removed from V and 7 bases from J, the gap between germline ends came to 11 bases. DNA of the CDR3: TGTGCCAGCAGTTTAGGGGGGGTAGCTGAAAAACTGTTTTTT. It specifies CASSLGGVAEKLFF.

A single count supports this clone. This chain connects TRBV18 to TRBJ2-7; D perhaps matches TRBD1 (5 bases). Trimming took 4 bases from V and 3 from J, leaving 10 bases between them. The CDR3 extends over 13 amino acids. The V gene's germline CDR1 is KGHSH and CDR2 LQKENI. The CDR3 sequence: CASSRGFDYEQYF. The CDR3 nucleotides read TGTGCCAGCTCACGGGGCTTCGACTACGAGCAGTACTTC. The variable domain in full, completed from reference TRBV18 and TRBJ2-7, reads NAGVMQNPRHLVRRRGQEARLRCSPMKGHSHVYWYRQLPEEGLKFMVYLQKENIIDESGMPKERFSAEFPKEGPSILRIQQVVRGDSAAYFCASSRGFDYEQYFGPGTRLTVT.

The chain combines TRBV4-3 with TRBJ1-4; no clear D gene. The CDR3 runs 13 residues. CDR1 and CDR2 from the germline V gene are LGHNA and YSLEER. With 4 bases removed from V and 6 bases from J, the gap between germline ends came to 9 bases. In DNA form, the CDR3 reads TGCGCCAGCAGCCTAAGCCCGGATGAAAAACTGTTTTTT. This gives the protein CASSLSPDEKLFF.

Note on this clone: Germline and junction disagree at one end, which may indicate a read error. The CDR3 loop reads CASSLGQGRTDTQYF. CDR3 nucleotides: TGTGCTAGCAGCTTAGGCCAGGGTCGCACAGATACGCAGTATTTT. The chain has TRBV7-7 and TRBJ2-3, with D perhaps TRBD1 (5 bases). CDR1 and CDR2 from the germline V gene are SSHAT and FNYEAQ (reference sequence). This CDR3 is built from 15 residues.

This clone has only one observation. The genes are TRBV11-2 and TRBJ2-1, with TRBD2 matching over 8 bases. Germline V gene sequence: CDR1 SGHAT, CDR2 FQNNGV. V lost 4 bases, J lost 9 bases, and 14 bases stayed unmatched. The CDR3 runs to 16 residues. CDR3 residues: CASSSPLGGRKAEQFF. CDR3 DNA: TGTGCCAGCAGCTCGCCATTGGGCGGGAGGAAGGCTGAGCAGTTCTTC.

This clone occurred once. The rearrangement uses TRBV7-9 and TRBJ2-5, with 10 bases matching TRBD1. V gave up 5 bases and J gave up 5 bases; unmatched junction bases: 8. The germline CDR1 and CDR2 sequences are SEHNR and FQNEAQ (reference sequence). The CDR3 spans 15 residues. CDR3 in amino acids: CASSRQGARGETQYF. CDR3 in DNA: TGTGCCAGCAGCCGACAGGGGGCGCGGGGGGAGACCCAGTACTTC.

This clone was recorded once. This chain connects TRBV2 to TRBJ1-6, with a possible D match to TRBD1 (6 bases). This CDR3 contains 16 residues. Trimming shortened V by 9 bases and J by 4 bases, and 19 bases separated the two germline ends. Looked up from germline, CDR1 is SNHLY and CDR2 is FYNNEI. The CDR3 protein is CASRDGRGGYNSPLHF. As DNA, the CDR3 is TGTGCCAGTAGAGATGGTAGGGGGGGGTATAATTCACCCCTCCACTTT.

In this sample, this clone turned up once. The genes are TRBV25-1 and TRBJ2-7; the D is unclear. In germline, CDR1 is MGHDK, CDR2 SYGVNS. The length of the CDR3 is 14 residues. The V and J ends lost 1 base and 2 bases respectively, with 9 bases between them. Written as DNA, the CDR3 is TGTGCCAGCAGTGAATCACGGCTCCCCTACGAGCAGTACTTC. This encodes CASSESRLPYEQYF.

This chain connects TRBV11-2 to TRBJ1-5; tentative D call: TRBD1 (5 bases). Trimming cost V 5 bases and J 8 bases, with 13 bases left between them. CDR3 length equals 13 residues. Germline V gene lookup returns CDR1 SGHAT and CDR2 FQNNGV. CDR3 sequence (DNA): TGTGCCAGCAGCGCGAACCCCAGGGAGCCCCAGCATTTT. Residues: CASSANPREPQHF.

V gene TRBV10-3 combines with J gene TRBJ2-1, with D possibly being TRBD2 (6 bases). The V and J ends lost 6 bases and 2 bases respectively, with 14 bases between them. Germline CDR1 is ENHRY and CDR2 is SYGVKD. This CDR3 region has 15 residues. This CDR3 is CAISLWRDTYNEQFF. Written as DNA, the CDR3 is TGTGCCATCAGCCTCTGGCGGGATACCTACAATGAGCAGTTCTTC.

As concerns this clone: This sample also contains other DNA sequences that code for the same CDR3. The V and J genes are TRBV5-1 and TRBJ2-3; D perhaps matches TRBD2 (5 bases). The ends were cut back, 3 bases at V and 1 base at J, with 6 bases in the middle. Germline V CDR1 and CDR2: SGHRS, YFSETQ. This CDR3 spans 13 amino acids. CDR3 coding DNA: TGCGCCAGCAGCTCCGGGGGCACAGATACGCAGTATTTT. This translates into CASSSGGTDTQYF. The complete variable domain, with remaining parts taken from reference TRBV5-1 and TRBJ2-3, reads KAGVTQTPRYLIKTRGQQVTLSCSPISGHRSVSWYQQTPGQGLQFLFEYFSETQRNKGNFPGRFSGRQFSNSRSEMNVSTLELGDSALYLCASSSGGTDTQYFGPGTRLTVL.

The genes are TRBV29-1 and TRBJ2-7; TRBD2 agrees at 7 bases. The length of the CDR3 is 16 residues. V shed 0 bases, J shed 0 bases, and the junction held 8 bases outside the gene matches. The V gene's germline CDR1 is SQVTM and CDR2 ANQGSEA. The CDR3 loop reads CSVEDQRDAGSYEQYF. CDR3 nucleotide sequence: TGCAGCGTTGAAGATCAGCGGGACGCAGGCTCCTACGAGCAGTACTTC.

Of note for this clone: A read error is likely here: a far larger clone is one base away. Here the CDR3 reads CTSSLDTNQPQHF. In DNA, the CDR3 is TGCACCAGCAGCTTGGATACGAATCAGCCCCAGCATTTT. The rearrangement links TRBV5-1 to TRBJ1-5; D remains ambiguous. The germline CDR1 and CDR2 sequences are SGHRS and YFSETQ. CDR3 size: 13 residues.

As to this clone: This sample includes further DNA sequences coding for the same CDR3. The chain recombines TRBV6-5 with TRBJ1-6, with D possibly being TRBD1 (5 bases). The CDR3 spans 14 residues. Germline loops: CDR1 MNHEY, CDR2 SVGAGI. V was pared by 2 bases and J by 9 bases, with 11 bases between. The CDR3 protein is CASSYLRGGSPLHF. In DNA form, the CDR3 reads TGTGCCAGCAGTTACCTTAGGGGCGGTTCACCCCTCCACTTT.

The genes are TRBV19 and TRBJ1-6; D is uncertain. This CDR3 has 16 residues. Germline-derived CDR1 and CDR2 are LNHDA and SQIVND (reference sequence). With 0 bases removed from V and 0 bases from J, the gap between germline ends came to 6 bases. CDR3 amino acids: CASSIEASSYNSPLHF. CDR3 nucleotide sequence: TGTGCCAGTAGTATAGAGGCGAGCTCCTATAATTCACCCCTCCACTTT.

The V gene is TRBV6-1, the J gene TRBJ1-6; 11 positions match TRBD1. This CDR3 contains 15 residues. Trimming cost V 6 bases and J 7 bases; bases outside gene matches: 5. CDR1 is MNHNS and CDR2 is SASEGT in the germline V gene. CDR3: CASRPDRGLNSPLHF. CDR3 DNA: TGTGCCAGCAGGCCGGACAGGGGGCTAAATTCACCCCTCCACTTT.

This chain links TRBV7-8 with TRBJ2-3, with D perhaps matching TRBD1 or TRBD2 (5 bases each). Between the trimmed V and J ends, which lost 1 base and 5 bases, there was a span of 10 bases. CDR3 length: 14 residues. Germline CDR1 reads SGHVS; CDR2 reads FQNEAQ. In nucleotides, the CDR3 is TGTGCCAGCAGCTTAGGGGGCGGGTTAGATACGCAGTATTTT. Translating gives CASSLGGGLDTQYF. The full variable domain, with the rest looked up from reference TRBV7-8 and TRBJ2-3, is GAGVSQSPRYKVAKRGQDVALRCDPISGHVSLFWYQQALGQGPEFLTYFQNEAQLDKSGLPSDRFFAERPEGSVSTLKIQRTQQEDSAVYLCASSLGGGLDTQYFGPGTRLTVL.

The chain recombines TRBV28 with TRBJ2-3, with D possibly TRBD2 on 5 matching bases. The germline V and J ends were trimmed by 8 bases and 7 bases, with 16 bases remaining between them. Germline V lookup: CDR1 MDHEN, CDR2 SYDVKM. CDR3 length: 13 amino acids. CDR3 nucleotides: TGTGCCAGCGGTCCCCAGCGGCCAAATACGCAGTATTTT. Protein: CASGPQRPNTQYF.

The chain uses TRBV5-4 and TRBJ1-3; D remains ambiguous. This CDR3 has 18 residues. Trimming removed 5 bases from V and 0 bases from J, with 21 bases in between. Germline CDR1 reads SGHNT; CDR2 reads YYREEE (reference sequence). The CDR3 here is CASSSDQVPLSSGNTIYF. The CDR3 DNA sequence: TGTGCCAGCAGTTCCGACCAGGTTCCCTTGTCCTCTGGAAACACCATATATTTT. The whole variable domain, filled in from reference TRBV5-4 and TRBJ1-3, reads ETGVTQSPTHLIKTRGQQVTLRCSSQSGHNTVSWYQQALGQGPQFIFQYYREEENGRGNFPPRFSGLQFPNYSSELNVNALELDDSALYLCASSSDQVPLSSGNTIYFGEGSWLTVV.

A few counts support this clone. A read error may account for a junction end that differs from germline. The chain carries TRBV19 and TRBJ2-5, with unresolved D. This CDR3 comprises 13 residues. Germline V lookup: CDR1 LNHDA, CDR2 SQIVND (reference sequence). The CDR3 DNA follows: TGTGCCAGTAGTATGGGTCACCAAGGGACCCAGTACTTC. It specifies CASSMGHQGTQYF.